This record looks at one T cell receptor (beta chain) sequence and its context. A much bigger clone sits one base away, suggesting this may be a read error. The CDR3 is made up of 13 amino acids. Germline CDR1 is KGHSH and CDR2 is LQKENI. The data stem from a study of early T cells in non-severe SARS-CoV-2 infection. Study-level information: With bulk RNA from unsorted whole blood as input, sequencing yielded unpaired chains.

In TCRdb, the 5' RACE reads were re-called with MiXCR into one record per CDR3 protein. The data show around 82,000 distinct CDR3 sequences, about 12% seen once. Specimen: whole blood. The V call is TRBV18, the J call TRBJ2-5; D is unresolved. This TCR was sampled from an adult who was a healthcare worker with PCR-confirmed SARS-CoV-2 infection or an uninfected control (not recorded which). CDR3 coding DNA: TGTACCAGCTCACTTCATGCGGAAGAGACCCAGTACTTC. This gives the protein CTSSLHAEETQYF.